This TCR beta chain comes out of a study of CD4 T cells in relation to SARS-CoV-2 and coronaviruses. Before the COVID-19 pandemic, during about 2011-2018, CD4+ T cells were taken from unexposed donors. CD4+ T cells were isolated from the cells after about 11 days of culture. Each well had a few million PBMCs in around 5% human AB serum with IL-2. Trimming cost V 0 bases and J 2 bases, with 9 bases left between them. From germline, CDR1 is SGDLS and CDR2 YYNGEE. The CDR3 length is 15 residues. Profiled with immunoSEQ multiplex PCR; TCRdb holds only in-frame clones, not every one. Among around 24,000 clones listed, more than 65% were seen once. In regard to this clone: As yet, its antigen is unknown.

Sequencing input: CD4+ T cells from PBMCs, cultured in vitro. This clonotype was sampled from a human donor in good health. This chain connects TRBV9 to TRBJ2-1; perhaps D is TRBD1 or TRBD2 (5 bases each). The CDR3: CASSVVGEPYNEQFF. CDR3 in DNA: TGTGCCAGCAGCGTAGTGGGGGAACCCTACAATGAGCAGTTCTTC. Full variable domain (rest looked up from reference TRBV9 and TRBJ2-1): DSGVTQTPKHLITATGQRVTLRCSPRSGDLSVYWYQQSLDQGLQFLIQYYNGEERAKGNILERFSAQQFPDLHSELNLSSLELGDSALYFCASSVVGEPYNEQFFGPGTRLTVL.